These 31 T cell receptor beta chains were sequenced from one sample in a study of shared clonotypes between healthy human individuals. Using immunoSEQ multiplex PCR, the repertoire was profiled, and TCRdb retains in-frame clones only, with some absent. This sample yields 2 million to 2.5 million clones, of which more than 85% are seen a single time; 0.39% belongs to the top ten. Sequencing was performed on naive CD4+ T cells from PBMCs. Subset of the sample: CD45RA+ positively selected. Every receptor here comes from a man aged 18 to 29 in good health. Some clones in this sample may be carry-over from other donors' samples.

J is TRBJ2-7 and V is TRBV4-2; TRBD2 aligns across 7 bases. The germline V gene encodes CDR1 LGHNA and CDR2 YNFKEQ. V lost 1 base and J lost 2; bases outside the gene matches: 11. The CDR3 has 17 amino acids. The CDR3 DNA is TGTGCCAGCAGCCAAGGAGCGGGGCACTCCTTTCCCTACGAGCAGTACTTC. It codes for CASSQGAGHSFPYEQYF.

The genes are TRBV5-6 and TRBJ2-5; 9 bases line up with TRBD1. Germline CDR1 reads SGHDT; CDR2 reads YYEEEE. The CDR3 contains 14 residues. With 2 bases clipped from V and 6 bases from J, the junction kept 5 bases outside the gene matches. CDR3 residues: CASSFRGQGQTQYF. The CDR3 nucleotides read TGTGCCAGCAGCTTTCGGGGACAGGGACAGACCCAGTACTTC.

The rearrangement links TRBV5-4 to TRBJ2-1; 7 bases match TRBD1. The CDR3 loop spans 16 amino acids. V gave up 5 bases and J gave up 1 base; unmatched junction bases: 9. Germline CDR1 SGHNT, CDR2 YYREEE (reference sequence). The CDR3 nucleotides read TGTGCCAGCAGTTATCCGGGACAGCAGTCCTACAATGAGCAGTTCTTC. This sequence encodes CASSYPGQQSYNEQFF.

This sequence joins TRBV10-3 and TRBJ1-1; 7 nucleotides line up with TRBD1. V dropped 11 bases and J dropped 1; count of bases not matched to a gene: 7. The V gene's germline CDR1 is ENHRY and CDR2 SYGVKD. CDR3 length equals 13 residues. The CDR3 loop is CAVTGEKNTEAFF. The CDR3 bases are TGTGCCGTTACAGGGGAAAAGAACACTGAAGCTTTCTTT.

This chain joins TRBV5-8 and TRBJ2-6; D is tentatively TRBD1 or TRBD2 (6 bases each). Germline V CDR1 and CDR2: SGHTS, YDEGEE. The CDR3 is made up of 17 amino acids. V gave up 4 bases and J gave up 2 bases, with 16 bases separating them. Here the CDR3 DNA reads TGTGCCAGCAGCCCCGGATGGGGGGCCACTGGGGCCAACGTCCTGACTTTC. Protein: CASSPGWGATGANVLTF.

Worth noting for this clone: Other DNA sequences in this sample translate to the same CDR3. The rearrangement joins TRBV6-5 to TRBJ2-1; D gene uncertain. Germline CDR1 is MNHEY and CDR2 is SVGAGI. Trimming took off 5 bases at V and 0 bases at J, with 5 bases between the two ends. The length of the CDR3 is 13 residues. CDR3 residues: CASSKDSYNEQFF. CDR3 nucleotides: TGTGCCAGCAGTAAGGACTCCTACAATGAGCAGTTCTTC.

The chain is built from TRBV5-5 and TRBJ2-6; unclear D gene. Looked up from germline, CDR1 is SGHKS and CDR2 is YYEKEE (reference sequence). V lost 0 bases to trimming and J lost 0 bases, with 4 bases between them. This CDR3 comprises 15 residues. CDR3 in amino acids: CASSLGPSGANVLTF. The CDR3 nucleotides read TGTGCCAGCAGCTTGGGACCCTCTGGGGCCAACGTCCTGACTTTC.

This chain links TRBV10-3 with TRBJ2-7; 15 bases line up with TRBD2. With 3 bases clipped from V and 7 bases from J, the junction kept 7 bases outside the gene matches. This CDR3 contains 16 residues. Germline lookup yields CDR1 ENHRY and CDR2 SYGVKD. The CDR3 DNA reads as TGTGCCATCAGTGAAGCCGGGACTAGCGGGAGGCAGGAGCAGTACTTC. Protein product: CAISEAGTSGRQEQYF.

The V call is TRBV7-9, the J call TRBJ2-1; 9 bases match TRBD2. Germline V gene data show CDR1 as SEHNR and CDR2 as FQNEAQ (reference sequence). The V gene end was trimmed by 2 bases and the J gene end by 4 bases; junction bases not matched to a gene: 3. The CDR3 runs to 15 residues. The CDR3 coding sequence is TGTGCCAGCAGCTTATCGCGGGAGGGTTACAATGAGCAGTTCTTC. As protein: CASSLSREGYNEQFF.

The chain couples TRBV6-1 to TRBJ2-7, with D uncertain. Germline CDR1 is MNHNS and CDR2 is SASEGT. The CDR3 spans 15 residues. V dropped 2 bases and J dropped 0 bases, with 11 bases sitting between them. The DNA for the CDR3 is TGTGCCAGCAGTGAAAACGGCGGATTCTCCTACGAGCAGTACTTC. Its translation is CASSENGGFSYEQYF.

The V call is TRBV6-5, the J call TRBJ2-2; D not certain. This CDR3 is built from 13 residues. Germline lookup yields CDR1 MNHEY and CDR2 SVGAGI. Between the trimmed V and J ends, which lost 7 bases and 5 bases, there was a span of 11 bases. The CDR3, as DNA: TGTGCCAGCATGAGAAGTCGGACCGGGGAGCTGTTTTTT. Its protein product is CASMRSRTGELFF.

The chain combines TRBV6-1 with TRBJ1-5, with D possibly matching TRBD1 (5 bases). CDR1 and CDR2 from the germline V gene are MNHNS and SASEGT. CDR3 length: 13 residues. The V end was cut by 7 bases, the J end by 3 bases, with 10 bases between. The CDR3 nucleotides read TGTGCCAGCACGGGACCGAACAATCAGCCCCAGCATTTT. It specifies CASTGPNNQPQHF.

The genes are TRBV5-6 and TRBJ2-1; 12 bases are shared with TRBD2. Trimming cost V 4 bases and J 0 bases; bases outside gene matches: 5. The CDR3 sequence is 17 residues long. Germline CDR1 reads SGHDT; CDR2 reads YYEEEE. CDR3 sequence: CASSKGLAGFSYNEQFF. The CDR3 DNA reads as TGTGCCAGCAGCAAGGGACTAGCGGGTTTCTCCTACAATGAGCAGTTCTTC.

This chain uses TRBV4-3 with TRBJ2-2; tentatively, D is TRBD2 (6 bases). V lost 4 bases and J lost 6, with 21 bases in between. Germline CDR1 and CDR2: LGHNA and YSLEER. The CDR3 has 17 residues. Here the CDR3 reads CASSPREGGGEAGELFF. Here the CDR3 DNA reads TGCGCCAGCAGCCCTCGTGAGGGAGGTGGGGAGGCCGGGGAGCTGTTTTTT.

As for this clone: The same CDR3 also results from other DNA sequences found in this sample. J is TRBJ1-2 and V is TRBV28, with 9 bases that match TRBD1. The CDR3 contains 14 residues. The germline V gene encodes CDR1 MDHEN and CDR2 SYDVKM. With V trimmed by 6 bases and J by 4 bases, 6 bases remained unmatched. CDR3 coding DNA: TGTGCCAGCAGACAGGGGGCGGGGATCTATGGCTACACCTTC. Protein product: CASRQGAGIYGYTF.

The chain combines TRBV5-8 with TRBJ2-7, with D maybe TRBD2 (6 bases). The CDR3 loop spans 18 amino acids. Trimming removed 0 bases at V and 2 bases at J, with 21 bases between. Germline CDR1 and CDR2: SGHTS and YDEGEE. CDR3 residues: CASSLVEGSPSAAYEQYF. Here the CDR3 DNA reads TGTGCCAGCAGCTTGGTAGAGGGTTCGCCTAGCGCCGCCTACGAGCAGTACTTC. The full variable domain, with the rest looked up from reference TRBV5-8 and TRBJ2-7, is EAGVTQSPTHLIKTRGQQATLRCSPISGHTSVYWYQQALGLGLQFLLWYDEGEERNRGNFPPRFSGRQFPNYSSELNVNALELEDSALYLCASSLVEGSPSAAYEQYFGPGTRLTVT.

The V gene is TRBV7-8, the J gene TRBJ1-3; a weak D match, TRBD1 (6 bases). The CDR3 consists of 16 residues. The V gene lost 1 base and the J gene lost 0 bases, with 10 bases spanning the gap. Per germline, CDR1 SGHVS and CDR2 FQNEAQ. The CDR3 coding sequence is TGTGCCAGCAGCTTAGGTCAGGGGAGCTCTGGAAACACCATATATTTT. As protein: CASSLGQGSSGNTIYF.

The gene calls are TRBV7-2 and TRBJ1-1; D call uncertain. The V gene's germline CDR1 is SGHTA and CDR2 FQGNSA. The CDR3 has 18 residues. The V end was cut by 5 bases, the J end by 0 bases, with 22 bases between. Here the CDR3 reads CASSIPQTFYTMNTEAFF. The CDR3 DNA is TGTGCCAGCAGCATACCTCAGACATTCTACACTATGAACACTGAAGCTTTCTTT.

The chain uses TRBV2 and TRBJ2-2, with D hard to call. Germline V CDR1 and CDR2: SNHLY, FYNNEI. V gave up 5 bases and J gave up 5 bases, with 15 bases separating them. CDR3 size: 15 residues. CDR3 sequence: CASSSQRPLTGELFF. DNA for the CDR3: TGTGCCAGCAGTTCCCAGAGACCTCTTACCGGGGAGCTGTTTTTT.

This rearrangement joins TRBV27 to TRBJ1-4; 7 bases agree with TRBD1. The J segment lost 8 bases and the V segment lost 6 bases, leaving 15 bases of the junction unmatched. The germline gives CDR1 MNHEY, CDR2 SMNVEV (reference sequence). The CDR3 consists of 16 residues. The CDR3 DNA reads TGTGCCAGCAGCTCATTGGGGGACAGTCGTGGGGAAAAACTGTTTTTT. Protein: CASSSLGDSRGEKLFF.

The DNA for the CDR3 is TGTGCCAGCAGTCTCCCGGGCGGGGCAGAGCAGTACTTC. It yields the protein CASSLPGGAEQYF. The chain links TRBV6-6 to TRBJ2-7, with D maybe TRBD2 (6 bases). The germline V gene has CDR1 MNHNY and CDR2 SVGAGI (reference sequence). The V end lost 5 bases, the J end lost 7 bases, and 15 bases lay between the germline ends. CDR3 length equals 13 residues.

This chain uses TRBV5-1 with TRBJ1-1; no clear D. The CDR3 loop spans 14 amino acids. The germline gives CDR1 SGHRS, CDR2 YFSETQ. V lost 0 bases, J lost 6 bases, and 12 bases lay in between. This CDR3 reads CASSLAGKNSEAFF. For the CDR3, the DNA is TGCGCCAGCAGCTTGGCCGGTAAAAACTCTGAAGCTTTCTTT.

Regarding this clone: Other DNA sequences from this sample encode an identical CDR3 as well. This sequence joins TRBV30 and TRBJ1-5, with 7 bases aligning to TRBD1. The V gene end was trimmed by 2 bases and the J gene end by 3 bases; junction bases not matched to a gene: 4. CDR3 size: 14 residues. Germline CDR1 is GTSNPN and CDR2 is SVGIG (reference sequence). In DNA, the CDR3 is TGTGCCTGGAGTCCGGGACAGCTCAATCAGCCCCAGCATTTT. Translation gives CAWSPGQLNQPQHF. Based on the CDR3 plus reference TRBV30 and TRBJ1-5, the full variable domain is SQTIHQWPATLVQPVGSPLSLECTVEGTSNPNLYWYRQAAGRGLQLLFYSVGIGQISSEVPQNLSASRPQDRQFILSSKKLLLSDSGFYLCAWSPGQLNQPQHFGDGTRLSIL.

The CDR3 is CATSRLRGTGNEQFF. CDR3 bases: TGTGCCACCAGCAGGTTACGAGGGACTGGCAATGAGCAGTTCTTC. The rearrangement joins TRBV15 to TRBJ2-1, with D maybe TRBD2 (6 bases). The germline V and J ends were trimmed by 3 bases and 6 bases, with 15 bases remaining between them. CDR1 and CDR2 from the germline V gene are LNHNV and YYDKDF (reference sequence). This CDR3 has 15 residues.

V and J are TRBV16 and TRBJ2-1; 8 bases align to TRBD2. Germline V gene data show CDR1 as KGHSY and CDR2 as FQNENV. This CDR3 is 15 amino acids long. V shed 4 bases, J shed 4 bases, and the junction held 6 bases outside the gene matches. CDR3: CASSRTSGSYNEQFF. In DNA, the CDR3 is TGTGCCAGCAGCCGCACCAGCGGGAGTTACAATGAGCAGTTCTTC.

The chain couples TRBV18 to TRBJ2-2; no clear D. CDR3 length: 12 amino acids. The V and J ends lost 1 base and 8 bases respectively, with 5 bases between them. Germline-derived CDR1 and CDR2 are KGHSH and LQKENI. This CDR3 is CASSPREGELFF. In nucleotides, the CDR3 is TGTGCCAGCTCACCACGGGAAGGGGAGCTGTTTTTT.

Points on this clone: The same CDR3 is also encoded by other DNA sequences in this sample. The chain recombines TRBV19 with TRBJ1-1; D ambiguous. V was cut by 3 bases and J by 3 bases, with 2 bases left in between. The CDR3 is made up of 11 amino acids. The germline CDR1 and CDR2 sequences are LNHDA and SQIVND (reference sequence). In nucleotides, the CDR3 is TGTGCCAGTAGTATCGACACTGAAGCTTTCTTT. Amino acids: CASSIDTEAFF.

On this clone: Distinct nucleotide sequences in the sample also encode this CDR3. The chain recombines TRBV28 with TRBJ2-1; 11 bases are shared with TRBD2. V lost 2 bases, J lost 2 bases, and 2 bases stayed unmatched. This CDR3 is built from 16 residues. CDR1 and CDR2 (germline): MDHEN, SYDVKM. CDR3 amino acids: CASSLASGGTYNEQFF. Written as DNA, the CDR3 is TGTGCCAGCAGTTTAGCTAGCGGGGGGACCTACAATGAGCAGTTCTTC.

The J gene is TRBJ1-2, the V gene TRBV6-5; tentative D call: TRBD1 (6 bases). Trimming took off 6 bases at V and 2 bases at J, with 10 bases between the two ends. This CDR3 is built from 13 residues. Germline V gene data show CDR1 as MNHEY and CDR2 as SVGAGI. CDR3 loop: CASRPGTNYGYTF. CDR3 bases: TGTGCCAGCAGACCCGGGACAAACTATGGCTACACCTTC.

This chain joins TRBV2 and TRBJ2-5; 7 nucleotides align to TRBD1. The CDR3 length is 15 residues. CDR1 SNHLY and CDR2 FYNNEI come from the germline V gene. V shed 5 bases and J 2 bases; nucleotides not matched to a gene: 8. The CDR3 nucleotides read TGTGCCAGCAGTTACTACGGGACAGTACAAGAGACCCAGTACTTC. Protein: CASSYYGTVQETQYF.

The chain couples TRBV25-1 to TRBJ1-2; D gene uncertain. The CDR3 is made up of 11 amino acids. Germline values: CDR1 MGHDK, CDR2 SYGVNS. Trimming pared 4 bases from V and 4 bases from J, leaving 4 bases between. This chain's CDR3 is CASSAIYGYTF. CDR3 DNA sequence: TGTGCCAGCAGTGCTATCTATGGCTACACCTTC.